This T cell receptor (beta chain) was found in a study of blood T cell repertoires in COVID-19. Turning to the study itself: In each case, the material was cDNA or gDNA derived from T cells, B-cell-depleted T cells, or PBMCs.

V lost 4 bases, J lost 4 bases, and 8 bases lay in between. The CDR3 contains 13 residues. Germline CDR1 reads GTSNPN; CDR2 reads SVGIG (reference sequence). Only in-frame clones appear in the TCRdb table, and some are missing; sequencing was by immunoSEQ multiplex PCR. The sample includes tens of thousands of clones, about 85% of them seen just once. This clone came up once. The chain links TRBV30 to TRBJ1-6; no definite D call. The receptor was isolated from a woman between 50 and 59 years old with COVID-19, enrolled during active disease. What was sequenced was peripheral blood. CDR3 coding DNA: TGTGCCTGGAACGCGAATTATAATTCACCCCTCCACTTT. This sequence encodes CAWNANYNSPLHF.